Sequencing of this TCR beta chain was carried out in a study of regulatory T cells in long-lasting Graves disease. The length of the CDR3 is 16 residues. CDR1 is SEHNR, CDR2 FQNEAQ, per germline (reference sequence). After removal of 5 bases from V and 3 bases from J, the junction contained 12 bases not matched to a gene. TCR beta libraries were built with iRepertoire HTBI primers and Arm-PCR of CDR3 regions. TCRdb passed the multiplex PCR reads through MiXCR, listing each CDR3 protein once. The sample records around 400,000 distinct CDR3 sequences, around 16% being singletons. This sample's time point: newly diagnosed GD, antithyroid drugs for less than 3 months. Preparation of the TCR library used RNA extracted from PBMCs. It was by American Thyroid Association guidelines that Graves' disease was diagnosed. Tubes containing EDTA received approximately 8.7 milliliters of drawn peripheral blood. This clonotype has a count of ten or more. Antigen specificity is unknown.

Regarding the study as a whole: Relative to new patients (approximately 960), persistent patients exhibited greater sharing of public clonotypes (over 2,500).

Sequencing was performed on peripheral blood mononuclear cells (PBMCs), taken at new diagnosis, from a patient treated with antithyroid drugs. The source is a female donor with Graves disease. This sequence joins TRBV7-9 and TRBJ2-5; TRBD1 matches 7 bases. The CDR3 DNA reads TGTGCCAGCAGCCTCTACGGACAGGCCTCGGAAGAGACCCAGTACTTC. Translation gives CASSLYGQASEETQYF.